This TCR beta chain was found in a study of OX40 agonist ivuxolimab in advanced cancers. Study in general: Three individuals attained partial responses, comprising one hepatocellular carcinoma case and two cutaneous melanoma cases.

CDR3 size: 15 residues. V trimming: 4 bases; J trimming: 0 bases; junction bases outside the gene matches: 7. The germline CDR1 and CDR2 sequences are SGDLS and YYNGEE. Only one count was recorded for this clone. The assay was immunoSEQ multiplex PCR, and TCRdb's table has in-frame clones only and misses some. The sample holds tens of thousands of clones, about 82% seen once. This chain joins TRBV9 and TRBJ2-7, with 7 bases fitting TRBD1. This material consisted of CD4+ or CD8+ T cells sorted from blood, taken in a trial of the OX40 agonist ivuxolimab. The sequence was obtained from an adult with an advanced solid tumor such as melanoma, head and neck, liver or kidney cancer. CDR3: CASSLGQSPSYEQYF. The CDR3 nucleotides are TGTGCCAGCAGCCTGGGACAGTCCCCCTCCTACGAGCAGTACTTC. The full variable domain, with the rest looked up from reference TRBV9 and TRBJ2-7, is DSGVTQTPKHLITATGQRVTLRCSPRSGDLSVYWYQQSLDQGLQFLIQYYNGEERAKGNILERFSAQQFPDLHSELNLSSLELGDSALYFCASSLGQSPSYEQYFGPGTRLTVT.